This T cell receptor beta chain was documented in a study of blood T cells in healthy people across ages. General study findings and limits: In older individuals, TCR beta diversity per million T cells was lower, falling roughly linearly with age.

PCR was performed a second time for roughly 6 to 12 cycles using a sample-barcoded 5' primer and a J-beta primer mix. TCRdb re-derived calls from the 5' RACE reads in MiXCR, one entry per CDR3 protein. The repertoire holds 850,000 to 950,000 distinct CDR3 sequences, with under 30% as singletons. The CDR3 length is 15 residues. CDR1 and CDR2 (germline): SGHKS, YYEKEE (reference sequence). A note on this clonotype: What it binds is not known.

The TCR was taken from an elderly woman in good health. The rearrangement links TRBV5-5 to TRBJ2-4, with unresolved D. The DNA matches TRBJ2-7 better at its end, which makes the J call doubtful. Sequences were obtained from blood. CDR3 DNA sequence: TGTGCCAGCAGCTTGTCGGTGTCAGCCGCCTACGAGCAGTACTTC. Translating gives CASSLSVSAAYEQYF.